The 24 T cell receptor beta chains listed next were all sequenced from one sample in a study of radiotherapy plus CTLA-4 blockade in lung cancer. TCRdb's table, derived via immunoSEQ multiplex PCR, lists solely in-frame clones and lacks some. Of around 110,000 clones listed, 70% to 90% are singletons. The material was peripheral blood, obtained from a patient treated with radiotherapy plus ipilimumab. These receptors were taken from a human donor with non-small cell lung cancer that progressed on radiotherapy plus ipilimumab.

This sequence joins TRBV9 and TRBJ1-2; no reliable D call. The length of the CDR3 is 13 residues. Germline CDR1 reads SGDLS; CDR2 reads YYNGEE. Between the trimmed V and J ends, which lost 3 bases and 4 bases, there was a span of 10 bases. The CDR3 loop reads CASSAEVGYGYTF. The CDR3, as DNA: TGTGCCAGCAGCGCAGAGGTGGGCTATGGCTACACCTTC.

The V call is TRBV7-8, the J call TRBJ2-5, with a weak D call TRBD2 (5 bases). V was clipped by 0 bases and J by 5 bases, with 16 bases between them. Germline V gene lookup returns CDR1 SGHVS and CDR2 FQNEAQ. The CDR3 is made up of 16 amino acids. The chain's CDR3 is CASSLAIRELVETQYF. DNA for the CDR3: TGTGCCAGCAGCTTAGCGATAAGGGAGCTAGTGGAGACCCAGTACTTC.

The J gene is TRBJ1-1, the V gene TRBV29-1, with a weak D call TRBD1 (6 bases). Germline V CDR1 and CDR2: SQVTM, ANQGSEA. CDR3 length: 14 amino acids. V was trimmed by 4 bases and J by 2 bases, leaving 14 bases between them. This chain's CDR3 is CSVGGGRANTEAFF. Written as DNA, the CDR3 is TGCAGCGTTGGGGGGGGCCGAGCAAACACTGAAGCTTTCTTT.

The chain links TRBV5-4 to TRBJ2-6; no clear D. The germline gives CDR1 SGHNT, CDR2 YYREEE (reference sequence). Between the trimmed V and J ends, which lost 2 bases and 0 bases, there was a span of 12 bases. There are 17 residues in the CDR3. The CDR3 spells CASSLSNRDSGANVLTF. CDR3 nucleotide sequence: TGTGCCAGCAGCTTAAGTAATAGAGACTCTGGGGCCAACGTCCTGACTTTC. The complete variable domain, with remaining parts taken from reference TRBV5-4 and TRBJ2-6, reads ETGVTQSPTHLIKTRGQQVTLRCSSQSGHNTVSWYQQALGQGPQFIFQYYREEENGRGNFPPRFSGLQFPNYSSELNVNALELDDSALYLCASSLSNRDSGANVLTFGAGSRLTVL.

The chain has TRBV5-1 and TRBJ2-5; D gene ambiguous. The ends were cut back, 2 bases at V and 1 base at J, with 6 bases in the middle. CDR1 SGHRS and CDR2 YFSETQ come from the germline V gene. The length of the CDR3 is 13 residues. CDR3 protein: CASSLVSQETQYF. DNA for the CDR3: TGCGCCAGCAGCTTAGTCAGCCAAGAGACCCAGTACTTC.

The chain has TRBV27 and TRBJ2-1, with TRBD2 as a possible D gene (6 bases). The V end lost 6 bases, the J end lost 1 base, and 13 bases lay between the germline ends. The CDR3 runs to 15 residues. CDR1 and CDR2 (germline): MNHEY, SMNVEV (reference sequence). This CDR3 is CASSLDYRSYNEQFF. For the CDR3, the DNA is TGTGCCAGCAGCCTGGACTACCGGTCCTACAATGAGCAGTTCTTC.

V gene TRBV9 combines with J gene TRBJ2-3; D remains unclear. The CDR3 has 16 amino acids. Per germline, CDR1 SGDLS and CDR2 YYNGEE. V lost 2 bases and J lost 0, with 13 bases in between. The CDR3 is CASSVFAVFSTDTQYF. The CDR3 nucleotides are TGTGCCAGCAGCGTTTTTGCGGTATTTAGCACAGATACGCAGTATTTT.

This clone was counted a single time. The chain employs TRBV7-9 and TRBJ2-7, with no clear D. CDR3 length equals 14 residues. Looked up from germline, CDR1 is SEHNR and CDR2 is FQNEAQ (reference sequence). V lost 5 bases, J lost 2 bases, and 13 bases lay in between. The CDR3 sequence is CASSPKTATYEQYF. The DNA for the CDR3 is TGTGCCAGCAGCCCTAAGACGGCAACCTACGAGCAGTACTTC.

In DNA form, the CDR3 reads TGCGCCAGCAGCTTTGATGGGGGGACGCAGTATTTT. Protein product: CASSFDGGTQYF. The V gene is TRBV5-1, the J gene TRBJ2-3; TRBD2 is a possible D gene (6 bases). The germline V gene encodes CDR1 SGHRS and CDR2 YFSETQ. Trimming took 2 bases from V and 9 from J, leaving 10 bases between them. This CDR3 is 12 amino acids long.

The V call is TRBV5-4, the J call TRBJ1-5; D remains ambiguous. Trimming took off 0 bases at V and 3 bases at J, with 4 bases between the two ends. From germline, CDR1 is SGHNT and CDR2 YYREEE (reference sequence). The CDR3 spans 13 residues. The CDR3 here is CASSLVPNQPQHF. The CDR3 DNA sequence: TGTGCCAGCAGCTTGGTGCCCAATCAGCCCCAGCATTTT. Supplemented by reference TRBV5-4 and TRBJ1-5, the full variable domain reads ETGVTQSPTHLIKTRGQQVTLRCSSQSGHNTVSWYQQALGQGPQFIFQYYREEENGRGNFPPRFSGLQFPNYSSELNVNALELDDSALYLCASSLVPNQPQHFGDGTRLSIL.

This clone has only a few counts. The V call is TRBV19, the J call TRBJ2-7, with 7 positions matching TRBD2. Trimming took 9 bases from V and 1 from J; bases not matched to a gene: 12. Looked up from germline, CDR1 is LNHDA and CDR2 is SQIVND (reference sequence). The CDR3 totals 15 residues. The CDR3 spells CASSLGGRWSYEQYF. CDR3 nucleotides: TGTGCCAGCTCCCTCGGGGGGAGATGGTCCTACGAGCAGTACTTC.

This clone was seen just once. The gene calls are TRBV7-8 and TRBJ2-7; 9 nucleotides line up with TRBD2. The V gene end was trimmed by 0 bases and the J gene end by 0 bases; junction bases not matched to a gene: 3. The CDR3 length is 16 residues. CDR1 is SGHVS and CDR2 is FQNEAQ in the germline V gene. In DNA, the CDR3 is TGTGCCAGCAGCTTAGCAGGGACTAGCAGCTCCTACGAGCAGTACTTC. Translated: CASSLAGTSSSYEQYF.

CDR3 DNA: TGCGCCAGCAGCCTTGGACTAGCGGGAGAAGGGGCCTACGAGCAGTACTTC. Its translation is CASSLGLAGEGAYEQYF. V gene TRBV5-1 combines with J gene TRBJ2-7; 13 bases align to TRBD2. Germline CDR1 is SGHRS and CDR2 is YFSETQ. The CDR3 runs 17 residues. After removal of 4 bases from V and 2 bases from J, the junction contained 9 bases not matched to a gene.

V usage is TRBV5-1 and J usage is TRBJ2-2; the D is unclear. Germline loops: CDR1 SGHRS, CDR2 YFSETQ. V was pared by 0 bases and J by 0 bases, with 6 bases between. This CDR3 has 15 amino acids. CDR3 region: CASSLESANTGELFF. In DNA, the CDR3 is TGCGCCAGCAGCTTGGAGTCAGCGAACACCGGGGAGCTGTTTTTT.

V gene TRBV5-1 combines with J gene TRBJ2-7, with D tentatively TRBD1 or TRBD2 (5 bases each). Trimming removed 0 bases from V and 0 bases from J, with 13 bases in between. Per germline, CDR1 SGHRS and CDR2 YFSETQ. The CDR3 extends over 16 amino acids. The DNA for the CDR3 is TGCGCCAGCAGCTTGGCACCGGGGCCACCCTCCTACGAGCAGTACTTC. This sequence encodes CASSLAPGPPSYEQYF.

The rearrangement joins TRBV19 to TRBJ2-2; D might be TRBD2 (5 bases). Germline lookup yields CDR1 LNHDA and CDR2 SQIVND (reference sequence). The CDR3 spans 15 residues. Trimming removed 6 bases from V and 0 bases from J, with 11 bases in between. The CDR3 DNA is TGTGCCAGTAGCTCACCCGGGGCGAACACCGGGGAGCTGTTTTTT. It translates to CASSSPGANTGELFF.

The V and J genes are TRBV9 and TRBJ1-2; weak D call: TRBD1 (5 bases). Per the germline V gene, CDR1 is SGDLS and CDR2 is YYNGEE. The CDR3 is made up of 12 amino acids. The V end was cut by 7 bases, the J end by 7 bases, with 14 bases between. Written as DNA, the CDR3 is TGTGCCAGCCACACGGGGGGGAGTGGCTACACCTTC. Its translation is CASHTGGSGYTF.

The CDR3 DNA reads as TGTGCCAGCAGGACCGAGGGGGGGCGCGGTGAGCAGTTCTTC. It encodes CASRTEGGRGEQFF. The chain combines TRBV6-4 with TRBJ2-1; TRBD2 might be the D (7 bases). The CDR3 length is 14 residues. Germline CDR1 and CDR2: MRHNA and SNTAGT. V lost 6 bases to trimming and J lost 9 bases, with 18 bases between them.

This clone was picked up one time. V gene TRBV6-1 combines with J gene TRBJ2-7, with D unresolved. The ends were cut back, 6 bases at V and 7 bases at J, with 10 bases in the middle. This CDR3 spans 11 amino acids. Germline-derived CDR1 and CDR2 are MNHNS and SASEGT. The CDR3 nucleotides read TGTGCCAGCAGGATGCAGGTGGAGCAGTACTTC. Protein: CASRMQVEQYF.

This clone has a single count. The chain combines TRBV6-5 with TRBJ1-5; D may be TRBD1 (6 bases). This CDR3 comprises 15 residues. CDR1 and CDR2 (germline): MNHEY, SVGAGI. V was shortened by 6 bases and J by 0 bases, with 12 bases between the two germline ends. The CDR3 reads CASRPTGNSNQPQHF. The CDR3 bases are TGTGCCAGCAGGCCCACAGGGAATAGCAATCAGCCCCAGCATTTT.

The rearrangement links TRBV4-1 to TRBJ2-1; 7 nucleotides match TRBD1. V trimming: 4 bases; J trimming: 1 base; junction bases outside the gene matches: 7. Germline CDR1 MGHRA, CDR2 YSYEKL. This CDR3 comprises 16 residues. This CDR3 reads CASSLTGVPSYNEQFF. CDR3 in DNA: TGCGCCAGCAGCCTAACAGGGGTCCCATCCTACAATGAGCAGTTCTTC.

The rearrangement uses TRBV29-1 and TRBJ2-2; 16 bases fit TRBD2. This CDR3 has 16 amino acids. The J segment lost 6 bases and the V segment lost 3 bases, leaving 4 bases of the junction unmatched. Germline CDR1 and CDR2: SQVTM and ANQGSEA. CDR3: CSVEEGLAGGPGELFF. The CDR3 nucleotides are TGCAGCGTTGAGGAGGGACTAGCGGGAGGGCCCGGGGAGCTGTTTTTT.

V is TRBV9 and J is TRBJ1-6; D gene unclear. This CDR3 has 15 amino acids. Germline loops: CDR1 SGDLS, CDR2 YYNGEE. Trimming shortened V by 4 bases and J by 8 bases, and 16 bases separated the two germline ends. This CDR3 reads CASSPRSSGDSPLHF. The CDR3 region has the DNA TGTGCCAGCAGCCCCCGTTCATCGGGAGATTCACCCCTCCACTTT.

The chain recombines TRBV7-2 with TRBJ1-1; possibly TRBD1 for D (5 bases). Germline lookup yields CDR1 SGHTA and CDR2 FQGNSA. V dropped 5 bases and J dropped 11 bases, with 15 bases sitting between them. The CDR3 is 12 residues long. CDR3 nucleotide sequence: TGTGCCAGCAGCCGATCCCCGTGGGGGGCTTTCTTT. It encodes CASSRSPWGAFF.